This entry lists 10 T cell receptor beta chains sequenced from one sample in a study of tumor-infiltrating lymphocytes in primary liver carcinoma. Co-extracting RNA and DNA was done with roughly 17-34 mg of unsorted bulk tissue as input. With roughly 540 ng total RNA as template and a constant-region primer, TCR beta cDNA was made. Slightly modified ARM-PCR with three nested multiplex PCR rounds yielded TCR beta libraries. PCR rounds one and two used TRBV1-TRBV30 forward primers with a C-beta reverse primer for around 11 cycles each. TCRdb re-called the multiplex PCR reads with MiXCR, one entry per CDR3 protein. The top ten hold roughly 12% of the sample, which has fewer than 110,000 distinct CDR3 sequences, about 63% seen once. Sequenced sample: liver tumor tissue from sampling region 2. As to subset: tumor region T2, inferior pole. These receptor sequences come from a woman aged 55 to 70 with primary liver carcinoma and hepatitis B virus infection.

This clonotype was seen a single time. One end of the junction varies from germline; a read error may be responsible. CDR3 sequence reads: CSAGTGNIEAFF. CDR3 DNA: TGTAGCGCGGGGACAGGGAACATTGAAGCTTTCTTT. The chain couples TRBV29-1 to TRBJ1-1, with 9 positions matching TRBD1. Looked up from germline, CDR1 is SQVTM and CDR2 is ANQGSEA. This CDR3 comprises 12 residues. The entire variable domain, with the rest obtained from reference TRBV29-1 and TRBJ1-1, is as follows: SAVISQKPSRDICQRGTSLTIQCQVDSQVTMMFWYRQQPGQSLTLIATANQGSEATYESGFVIDKFPISRPNLTFSTLTVSNMSPEDSSIYLCSAGTGNIEAFFGQGTRLTVV.

The table lists this clonotype with many counts. This chain connects TRBV6-1 to TRBJ1-2, with TRBD1 matching over 7 bases. Per germline, CDR1 MNHNS and CDR2 SASEGT. V dropped 1 base and J dropped 3; count of bases not matched to a gene: 5. This CDR3 comprises 15 residues. The CDR3 DNA sequence: TGTGCCAGCAGTGAAGGGACAGGAACCTACTATGGCTACACCTTC. This translates into CASSEGTGTYYGYTF.

To note about this clonotype: A much larger clonotype is one base distant, so this may be a read error. Written as DNA, the CDR3 is TGTGCCAGCAGCTCCGGCGAGGGCAACTACGAGCATTACTTC. It codes for CASSSGEGNYEHYF. The chain uses TRBV7-9 and TRBJ2-7; a weak D match, TRBD2 (5 bases). The length of the CDR3 is 14 residues. The germline V gene encodes CDR1 SEHNR and CDR2 FQNEAQ (reference sequence).

This clonotype has at least ten counts. This chain joins TRBV4-1 and TRBJ1-5; D is uncertain. The CDR3 sequence is 15 residues long. Trimming removed 1 base from V and 6 bases from J, with 13 bases in between. Per the germline V gene, CDR1 is MGHRA and CDR2 is YSYEKL. The CDR3 sequence: CASSQGEYGGQPQHF. The CDR3 DNA sequence: TGCGCCAGCAGCCAAGGGGAGTACGGTGGTCAGCCCCAGCATTTT.

This clonotype was counted ten times or more. The gene calls are TRBV5-6 and TRBJ2-7; D is possibly TRBD1 (5 bases). The CDR3 covers 13 residues. Germline V lookup: CDR1 SGHDT, CDR2 YYEEEE. Deletions cut 5 bases from V and 1 base from J, with 10 bases between. The CDR3 DNA is TGTGCCAGCAGACGACGACAGTCCTACGAGCAGTACTTC. Its protein is CASRRRQSYEQYF.

On this clonotype itself: Relative to the germline gene, one junction end is altered; a read error may explain this. The chain recombines TRBV4-1 with TRBJ1-5, with TRBD1 matching over 7 bases. This CDR3 spans 14 amino acids. The V gene's germline CDR1 is MGHRA and CDR2 YSYEKL. The CDR3 spells CASSPEQGWQPQHF. The CDR3 bases are TGCGCAAGCAGTCCAGAACAGGGGTGGCAGCCCCAGCATTTT.

Of note for this clonotype: The conserved phenylalanine or tryptophan normally closing the CDR3 is absent here, so this likely arose from a read error. The chain employs TRBV5-5 and TRBJ2-2; no reliable D call. The CDR3 is 15 residues long. Germline V gives CDR1 SGHKS, CDR2 YYEKEE (reference sequence). For the CDR3, the DNA is TGTGCCAGCAGCTTGGGAGGCCCAAACATCGGGGAGCTGTTTTCT. Translated, it gives CASSLGGPNIGELFS.

The chain recombines TRBV5-1 with TRBJ1-2; 7 bases align to TRBD1. The CDR3 consists of 14 residues. Germline trimming cut 4 bases from V and 8 bases from J; bases unmatched to any gene: 11. Germline-derived CDR1 and CDR2 are SGHRS and YFSETQ. CDR3 in DNA: TGCGCCAGCAGCACTGTGGTAGGGGGCTACGGCTACACCTTC. It specifies CASSTVVGGYGYTF.

Remarks on this clonotype: One end of the junction does not line up with germline, which may come from a read error. This chain connects TRBV19 to TRBJ1-5, with unresolved D. CDR1 is LNHDA and CDR2 is SQIVND in the germline V gene (reference sequence). This CDR3 comprises 13 residues. The CDR3 spells CANSIFYEQPQHF. In nucleotides, the CDR3 is TGTGCCAATAGTATTTTCTATGAGCAGCCCCAGCATTTT. The variable domain in full, completed from reference TRBV19 and TRBJ1-5, reads DGGITQSPKYLFRKEGQNVTLSCEQNLNHDAMYWYRQDPGQGLRLIYYSQIVNDFQKGDIAEGYSVSREKKESFPLTVTSAQKNPTAFYLCANSIFYEQPQHFGDGTRLSIL.

Concerning this clonotype: This may be a read error: a much more frequent sequence differs by one nucleotide. This chain joins TRBV28 and TRBJ2-3; the D is unclear. There are 14 residues in the CDR3. Germline CDR1 MDHEN, CDR2 SYDVKM. The V and J ends lost 7 bases and 1 base respectively, with 12 bases between them. In DNA form, the CDR3 reads TGTGCCAGCAACTTTTTGTCTGGCACAGATACGCAGTATTTT. Protein sequence: CASNFLSGTDTQYF.